Below, one TCR beta chain is given with its context. No antigen is known for it. The junction and the germline gene differ at one end; a read error may be behind it. Germline assignment: CDR1 SGHAT and CDR2 FQNNGV. This CDR3 region has 15 residues. The data were taken from a study of tumor-infiltrating lymphocytes in primary liver carcinoma. It was from about 21-30 mg of unsorted bulk tissue that RNA and DNA were co-extracted. Points from the study as a whole: Blood fell significantly below tumors in its top-250-clone fraction (p = 0.039). Only about 8-25% of top clones showed up in all five tumor regions.

Total RNA amounting to 500 ng was the source from which TCR beta cDNA was made with a constant-region primer. Three-round nested multiplex PCR performed with slightly modified ARM-PCR produced the TCR beta libraries. Researchers ran the first two PCR rounds for approximately 10 cycles each with TRBV1-TRBV30 forward primers and a C-beta reverse primer. One entry per CDR3 protein results from TCRdb running MiXCR on the multiplex PCR reads. The sample lists roughly 45,000 distinct CDR3 sequences; less than 75% were seen once. The chain employs TRBV11-2 and TRBJ2-2; D might be TRBD1 or TRBD2, each matching 5 bases. The sequenced material came from liver tumor tissue from sampling region 5. As for subset: tumor region T5, tumor centre. This TCR came from a man between 40 and 49 years old with primary liver carcinoma and hepatitis B virus infection. The CDR3 DNA follows: TGTGCCAGCGGCTTAGACCGGCCCGGGGCTGGGGAACTGTTTTTT. Its protein product is CASGLDRPGAGELFF.